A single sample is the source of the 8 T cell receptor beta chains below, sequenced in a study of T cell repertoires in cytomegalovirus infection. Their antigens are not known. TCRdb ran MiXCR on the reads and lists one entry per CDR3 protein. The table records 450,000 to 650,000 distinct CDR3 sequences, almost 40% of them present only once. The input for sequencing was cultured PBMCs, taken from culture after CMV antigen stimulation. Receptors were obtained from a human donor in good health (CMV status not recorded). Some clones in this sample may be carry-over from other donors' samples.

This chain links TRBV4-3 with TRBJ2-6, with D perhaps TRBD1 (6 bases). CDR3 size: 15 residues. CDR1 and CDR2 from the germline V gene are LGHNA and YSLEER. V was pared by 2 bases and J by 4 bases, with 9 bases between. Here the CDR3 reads CASSQTGPGANVLTF. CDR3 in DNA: TGCGCCAGCAGCCAAACAGGGCCCGGGGCCAACGTCCTGACTTTC.

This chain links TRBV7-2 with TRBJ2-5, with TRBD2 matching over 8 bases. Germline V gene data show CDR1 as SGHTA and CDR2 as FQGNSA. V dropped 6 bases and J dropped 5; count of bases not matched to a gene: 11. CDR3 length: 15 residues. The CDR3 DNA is TGTGCCAGCAGAGGGGGGCGGGAGGAAAGGGAGACCCAGTACTTC. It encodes CASRGGREERETQYF.

CDR3 sequence (DNA): TGTGCCATCAGCCGGGAGGATGAGGGAGAGCAGTACTTC. Its protein product is CAISREDEGEQYF. J is TRBJ2-7 and V is TRBV10-3, with 7 bases that match TRBD2. Germline V gene sequence: CDR1 ENHRY, CDR2 SYGVKD. V gave up 6 bases and J gave up 7 bases; unmatched junction bases: 9. The CDR3 loop spans 13 amino acids.

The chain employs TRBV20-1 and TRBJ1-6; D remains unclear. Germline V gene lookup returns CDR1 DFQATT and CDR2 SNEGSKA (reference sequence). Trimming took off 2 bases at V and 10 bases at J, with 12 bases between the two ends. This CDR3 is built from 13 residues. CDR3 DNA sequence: TGCAGTGCTAGAAGCTCAGAGGACTCACCCCTCCACTTT. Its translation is CSARSSEDSPLHF.

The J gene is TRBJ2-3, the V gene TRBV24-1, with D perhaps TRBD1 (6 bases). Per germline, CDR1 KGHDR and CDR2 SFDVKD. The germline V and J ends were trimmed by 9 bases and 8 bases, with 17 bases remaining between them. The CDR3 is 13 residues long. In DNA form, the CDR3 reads TGTGCCACCTCAGATACAGGGTCGACTACGCAGTATTTT. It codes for CATSDTGSTTQYF.

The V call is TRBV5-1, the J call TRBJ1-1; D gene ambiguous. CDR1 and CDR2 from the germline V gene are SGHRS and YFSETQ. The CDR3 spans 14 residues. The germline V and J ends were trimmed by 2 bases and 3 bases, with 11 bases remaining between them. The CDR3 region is CASSFAHGDTEAFF. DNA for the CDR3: TGCGCCAGCAGCTTTGCACATGGGGACACTGAAGCTTTCTTT.

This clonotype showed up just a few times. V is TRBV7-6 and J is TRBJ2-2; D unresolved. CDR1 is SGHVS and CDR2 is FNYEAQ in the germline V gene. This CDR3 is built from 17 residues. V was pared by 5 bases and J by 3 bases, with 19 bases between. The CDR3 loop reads CASSRWAAREDTGELFF. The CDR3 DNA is TGTGCCAGCAGCCGCTGGGCCGCAAGGGAAGACACCGGGGAGCTGTTTTTT.

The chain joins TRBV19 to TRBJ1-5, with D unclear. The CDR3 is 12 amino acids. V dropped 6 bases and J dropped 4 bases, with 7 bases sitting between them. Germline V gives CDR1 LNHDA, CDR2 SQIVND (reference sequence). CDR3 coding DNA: TGTGCCAGTAGGCCTGCGAATCAGCCCCAGCATTTT. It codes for CASRPANQPQHF. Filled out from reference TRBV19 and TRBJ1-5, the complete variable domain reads DGGITQSPKYLFRKEGQNVTLSCEQNLNHDAMYWYRQDPGQGLRLIYYSQIVNDFQKGDIAEGYSVSREKKESFPLTVTSAQKNPTAFYLCASRPANQPQHFGDGTRLSIL.